Sequencing of this T cell receptor beta chain was carried out in a study (TCRdb year 2016). The CDR3 spans 11 residues, from the cysteine through the phenylalanine. CDR3 DNA is the only sequence kept; it has 33 bases, read in frame from the first base. CDR1 is given as SGHTS and CDR2 as YDEGEE, both from the germline V gene. Relative to germline, V is 2 bases shorter and J is 8 bases shorter, with 7 bases between their ends. Library preparation used RT-PCR. TCRdb lists the instrument as Illumina MiSeq. TCRdb handled the public reads itself, with Q25 trimming in fastp and clone calling in MiXCR, and kept productive beta chains. Identical CDR3 proteins give one entry, which carries the most common genes and DNA. This sample comprises 550,000 to 750,000 distinct CDR3 sequences, over 12% of them detected only once. The ten biggest clones cover 3.6% of the sample. As concerns this clonotype: Its antigen specificity is not known. There are no base qualities to consult, and no much larger clone falls within one base.

The specimen was memory CD4+ T cells from blood. The receptor's source is a female donor in good health, serving as a healthy control. The sequence joins TRBV5-8 to TRBJ1-1; confidence is insufficient to name the D gene. The nucleotide sequence reads TGTGCCAGCAGCTTATGGCAGGAAGCTTTCTTT. The resulting protein is CASSLWQEAFF.